One and the same sample provided the 2 T cell receptor beta chains below, sequenced in a study of T cell repertoires in cytomegalovirus infection (dated by TCRdb to between 2018 and 2021). This sample was sequenced with an Illumina HiSeq 1500. The public reads were quality trimmed at Q25 with fastp and then assembled into clones with MiXCR by TCRdb, keeping productive beta chains. Identical CDR3 proteins give one entry, which carries the most common genes and DNA. This sample gives about 230,000 distinct CDR3 sequences in total; 22% of them show up just once. 15% to 20% of the sample rests with the top ten. The sequencing input was CD8+ T cells from PBMCs. The receptors originated from a human donor in good health (CMV status not recorded). Some clones in this sample may be carry-over from other donors' samples.

This clonotype was seen more than once but under ten times. This chain connects TRBV7-9 to TRBJ2-5; D ambiguous. This CDR3 has 11 residues. CDR1 SEHNR and CDR2 FQNEAQ come from the germline V gene (reference sequence). The germline V and J ends were trimmed by 3 bases and 8 bases, with 7 bases remaining between them. This CDR3 is CASSFPATQYF. The CDR3, as DNA: TGTGCCAGCAGCTTTCCAGCAACCCAGTACTTC.

The chain has TRBV2 and TRBJ1-1; tentatively, D is TRBD1 (5 bases). V lost 3 bases, J lost 1 base, and 12 bases lay in between. The CDR3 runs to 15 residues. CDR1 SNHLY and CDR2 FYNNEI come from the germline V gene. The CDR3: CASSDPGGTNTEAFF. CDR3 coding DNA: TGTGCCAGCAGTGATCCGGGGGGGACGAACACTGAAGCTTTCTTT. Using reference TRBV2 and TRBJ1-1 for the parts outside the CDR3, the full variable domain is EPEVTQTPSHQVTQMGQEVILRCVPISNHLYFYWYRQILGQKVEFLVSFYNNEISEKSEIFDDQFSVERPDGSNFTLKIRSTKLEDSAMYFCASSDPGGTNTEAFFGQGTRLTVV.